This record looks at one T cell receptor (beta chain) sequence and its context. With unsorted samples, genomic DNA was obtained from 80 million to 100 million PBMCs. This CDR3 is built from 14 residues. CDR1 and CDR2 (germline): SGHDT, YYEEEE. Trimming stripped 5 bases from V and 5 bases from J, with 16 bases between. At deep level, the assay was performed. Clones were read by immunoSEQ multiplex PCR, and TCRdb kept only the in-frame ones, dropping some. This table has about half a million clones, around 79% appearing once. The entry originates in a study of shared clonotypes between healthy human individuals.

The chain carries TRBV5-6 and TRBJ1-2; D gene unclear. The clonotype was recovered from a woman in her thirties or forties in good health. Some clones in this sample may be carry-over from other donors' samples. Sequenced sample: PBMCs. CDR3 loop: CASRGTSVGYGYTF. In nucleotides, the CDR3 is TGTGCCAGCAGGGGAACCTCAGTGGGGTATGGCTACACCTTC.